This paragraph covers one T cell receptor (beta chain) sequence. Its antigen is still unknown. Base quality data are lacking; no much larger clone is found one base away. The CDR3, from cysteine to phenylalanine, totals 16 residues. Just the 48-base CDR3 DNA is kept, in frame starting at base 1. CDR1 and CDR2, per the germline V gene, are MGHRA and YSYEKL. V loses 1 base of germline sequence and J loses 3 bases, and the interval between the two ends is 15 bases. The library was prepared using 5' RACE. Sequenced using an Illumina HiSeq 2500. A second roughly 6 to 12 cycle PCR used a sample-barcoded 5' primer and a J-beta primer mix. A unique molecular identifier was introduced onto each TCR beta cDNA molecule by a template-switch 5' adaptor carrying 12 random nucleotides. At least 2.5 million CDR3-containing paired-end reads were obtained from each sample. All of the RNA was converted into first-strand cDNA using the Mint cDNA synthesis kit, with a TRBC-specific oligonucleotide serving as the primer. Following uracil-DNA glycosylase treatment, a first 18-cycle PCR with universal primers M1SS and BC2_uni_R was performed on all cDNA. Regarding the original processing steps: For normalization, 1 million high-quality reads were randomly selected from each sample, with every read carrying a distinct molecular identifier. Reads with shared molecular identifiers were discarded instead of being binned into consensus sequences. MiTCR, set to a Q25 quality threshold and the strictest error-elimination algorithm, was used for CDR3 identification, clonotype clustering and error correction. A nonparametric unseen species model using Euler transformation provided a lower-bound estimate of total TCR beta diversity. TCRdb cleaned the public reads at Q25 with fastp, built clones with MiXCR and kept in-frame beta chains. Identical CDR3 proteins give one entry, which carries the most common genes and DNA. TCRdb, not the original authors, processed these V and J calls. The sample data list some 1.4 million distinct CDR3 sequences, and around two fifths of these were observed just once. Roughly 7.7% of the sample rests with the top ten.

The data belong to a study of blood T cells in healthy people across ages (dated by TCRdb to the mid-2010s). Background on the whole study: In model experiments, roughly one uniquely barcoded TCR beta cDNA molecule per two T cells was captured by template switching. For two donors (one aged 18 to 29 and one aged 80 or older), the study analyzed two additional independent replicas of 1 million unique cDNA reads from the same blood draw. To track age-related changes in TCR beta repertoire diversity, the study relied on deep sequencing normalized with unique cDNA molecular identifiers. To avoid experimental bias, donors of different ages were randomly spread across the sequencing lanes. The donors were divided into four age groups: young (average around 16 years), middle-aged (approximately 39), aged (around 59) and long-lived (about 80).

What the research found in general, with its limitations: Estimates of total diversity based on one million sequenced T cells were regarded as lower bounds and as underestimates. There was a strong correlation between observed TCR beta diversity and the percentage of naive T cells measured by flow cytometry. Bulk unsorted PBMC profiling prevented conclusive comparison of naive and antigen-experienced compartments. The CMV infection status of donors was not known, potentially confounding age-related changes in expanded clonotypes. Observed TCR beta diversity per million T cells fell roughly linearly with age, and a significant reduction was already apparent by age roughly 40. Compared with the aged group, the long-lived group had more naive CD4+ T cells, fewer expanded clones and increased TCR diversity, suggesting age selection.

Donors were 30 to 45 systemically healthy Caucasian individuals from Russia aged roughly 6 to 95 years. Each donor gave 8 to 10 milliliters of peripheral blood, drawn into EDTA-treated Vacutainer tubes. Ficoll-Paque density-gradient centrifugation was used to isolate PBMCs, with at least 6.5 million obtained per sample. Total RNA, at least 6 micrograms per sample, was extracted from PBMCs with Trizol reagent. The percentages of naive CD45RAhigh/CD27high T cells were determined by flow cytometry on a PBMC aliquot from every donor. The sequence was collected from a woman aged 18-35 years in good health. The sample was blood. Recombination joined TRBV4-1 with TRBJ2-5, with the D call tentatively TRBD1 or TRBD2, each fitting 5 bases. In nucleotides, the sequence is TGCGCCAGCAGCCAAGGGTGGGGGAAGAGAGAAGAGACCCAGTACTTC. It translates as CASSQGWGKREETQYF.